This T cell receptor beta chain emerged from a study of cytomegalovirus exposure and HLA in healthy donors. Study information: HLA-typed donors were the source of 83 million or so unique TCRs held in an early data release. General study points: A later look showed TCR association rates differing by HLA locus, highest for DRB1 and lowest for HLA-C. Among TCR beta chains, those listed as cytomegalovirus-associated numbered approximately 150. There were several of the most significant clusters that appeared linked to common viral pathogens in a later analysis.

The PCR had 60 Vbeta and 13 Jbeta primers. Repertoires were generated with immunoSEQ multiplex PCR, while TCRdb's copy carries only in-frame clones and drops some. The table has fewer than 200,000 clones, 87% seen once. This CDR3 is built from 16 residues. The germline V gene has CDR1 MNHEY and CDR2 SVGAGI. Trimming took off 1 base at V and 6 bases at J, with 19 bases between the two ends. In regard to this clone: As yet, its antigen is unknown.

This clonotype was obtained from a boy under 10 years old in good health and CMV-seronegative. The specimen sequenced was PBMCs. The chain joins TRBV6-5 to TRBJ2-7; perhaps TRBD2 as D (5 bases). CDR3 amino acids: CASSYLVGVFPGEQYF. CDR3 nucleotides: TGTGCCAGCAGTTACTTGGTCGGGGTTTTCCCGGGCGAGCAGTACTTC.